Each of the 8 T cell receptor beta chains below was sequenced from the same sample in a study of beta chain features in type 1 diabetes. The study reverse transcribed the entire isolated RNA, so it sequenced expressed TCRB transcripts. The assay was immunoSEQ multiplex PCR, and TCRdb's table has in-frame clones only and misses some. The sample lists 350,000 or so clones, about 18% occurring once. The sample taken for sequencing was naive CD4+ T cells from blood. The receptors were gathered from a young woman in good health.

The rearrangement joins TRBV4-1 to TRBJ2-3, with 11 nucleotides matching TRBD2. The CDR3 sequence is 17 residues long. Looked up from germline, CDR1 is MGHRA and CDR2 is YSYEKL. The trim removed 0 bases at V and 5 bases at J, leaving 7 bases unmatched. As DNA, the CDR3 is TGCGCCAGCAGCCAAGATCATAGCGGGAGGGCCGGAGATACGCAGTATTTT. It codes for CASSQDHSGRAGDTQYF.

The V and J genes are TRBV7-2 and TRBJ2-7; D remains unclear. Trimming stripped 5 bases from V and 1 base from J, with 15 bases between. Looked up from germline, CDR1 is SGHTA and CDR2 is FQGNSA. This CDR3 is built from 15 residues. The CDR3 spells CASSIQEEGSYEQYF. The CDR3, as DNA: TGTGCCAGCAGCATCCAGGAAGAAGGATCCTACGAGCAGTACTTC.

This chain joins TRBV5-1 and TRBJ2-7; perhaps TRBD2 as D (5 bases). Germline V gives CDR1 SGHRS, CDR2 YFSETQ. V lost 6 bases to trimming and J lost 0 bases, with 13 bases between them. The CDR3 covers 14 residues. CDR3 in amino acids: CASTREGSSYEQYF. The CDR3, as DNA: TGCGCCAGCACGCGTGAGGGCAGCTCCTACGAGCAGTACTTC.

The chain joins TRBV6-5 to TRBJ2-7; 8 nucleotides line up with TRBD1. This CDR3 contains 13 residues. Germline lookup yields CDR1 MNHEY and CDR2 SVGAGI. V lost 6 bases to trimming and J lost 1 base; unmatched junction nucleotides: 2. The CDR3 here is CASRQGVSYEQYF. The CDR3 DNA sequence: TGTGCCAGCAGACAGGGGGTATCCTACGAGCAGTACTTC.

The chain links TRBV4-2 to TRBJ2-5; tentatively, D is TRBD2 (6 bases). Germline V CDR1 and CDR2: LGHNA, YNFKEQ. This CDR3 region has 15 residues. V was shortened by 4 bases and J by 0 bases, with 12 bases between the two germline ends. The CDR3 DNA reads TGTGCCAGCAGCCCCTCGGGCGGGGACCAAGAGACCCAGTACTTC. It is translated as CASSPSGGDQETQYF.

The CDR3 bases are TGTGCCAGCAGTTTAGACGGACGGGGGCAGTTCTTC. As protein: CASSLDGRGQFF. This chain connects TRBV28 to TRBJ2-1; D might be TRBD2 (5 bases). V shed 2 bases and J shed 12 bases, with 11 bases lying between them. Per the germline V gene, CDR1 is MDHEN and CDR2 is SYDVKM. This CDR3 region has 12 residues.

This clone was seen only a few times. V gene TRBV9 combines with J gene TRBJ2-2; the match to TRBD1 covers 11 bases. The CDR3 length is 15 residues. Germline CDR1 is SGDLS and CDR2 is YYNGEE. The ends lost 0 bases at V and 6 bases at J; junction bases unmatched: 1. The CDR3 DNA sequence: TGTGCCAGCAGCGTAGGGGGACAGGGGGCCGGGGAGCTGTTTTTT. Translated: CASSVGGQGAGELFF.

This clone has a handful of counts. V is TRBV5-6 and J is TRBJ2-3, with D maybe TRBD1 (6 bases). Germline-derived CDR1 and CDR2 are SGHDT and YYEEEE. This CDR3 has 18 amino acids. The V and J ends lost 7 bases and 0 bases respectively, with 24 bases between them. CDR3 residues: CASSGLGWGRLSTDTQYF. The CDR3 DNA reads as TGTGCCAGCTCCGGCCTAGGGTGGGGGCGGCTTAGCACAGATACGCAGTATTTT.